Presented here are 20 T cell receptor beta chains from one specimen sequenced in a study of control samples from healthy donors and cancer patients. Some clones are missing from TCRdb's copy, which holds only in-frame ones; the method was immunoSEQ multiplex PCR. The profile covers some 150,000 clones, with about 94% appearing a single time and roughly 15% taken by the ten largest. Sample: PBMCs. The receptors come from a man in his 60s with colorectal cancer.

This clone was seen only once. The gene calls are TRBV14 and TRBJ2-1; tentatively, D is TRBD1 (5 bases). The germline V gene has CDR1 SGHDN and CDR2 FVKESK. V lost 6 bases, J lost 4 bases, and 13 bases lay in between. The CDR3 consists of 14 residues. The chain's CDR3 is CASSLQGPYNEQFF. In nucleotides, the CDR3 is TGTGCCAGCAGTCTTCAGGGCCCATACAATGAGCAGTTCTTC.

This clone appeared a single time. V usage is TRBV10-3 and J usage is TRBJ2-5; D is perhaps TRBD1 (5 bases). The CDR3 is 15 amino acids. Trimming took off 4 bases at V and 1 base at J, with 13 bases between the two ends. Germline V gene data show CDR1 as ENHRY and CDR2 as SYGVKD. CDR3: CAISVGQASQETQYF. The CDR3 nucleotides are TGTGCCATCAGTGTGGGGCAGGCTAGCCAAGAGACCCAGTACTTC.

The chain couples TRBV3-1 (or the pseudogene TRBV3-2) to TRBJ2-5; possibly TRBD2 for D (6 bases). This CDR3 spans 16 amino acids. V was trimmed by 4 bases and J by 7 bases, leaving 22 bases between them. Per germline, CDR1 LGHDT and CDR2 YNNKEL (reference sequence). For the CDR3, the DNA is TGTGCCAGCAGCCTCCCCGGGGACTTGGGTGGAGGGACCCAGTACTTC. Translated: CASSLPGDLGGGTQYF.

This rearrangement joins TRBV7-6 to TRBJ2-2; TRBD1 agrees at 7 bases. With 1 base clipped from V and 5 bases from J, the junction kept 4 bases outside the gene matches. Per the germline V gene, CDR1 is SGHVS and CDR2 is FNYEAQ. The CDR3 runs 15 residues. The CDR3 nucleotides read TGTGCCAGCAGCTTAGGGGACAGACAGACCGGGGAGCTGTTTTTT. As protein: CASSLGDRQTGELFF. The whole variable domain, filled in from reference TRBV7-6 and TRBJ2-2, reads GAGVSQSPRYKVTKRGQDVALRCDPISGHVSLYWYRQALGQGPEFLTYFNYEAQQDKSGLPNDRFSAERPEGSISTLTIQRTEQRDSAMYRCASSLGDRQTGELFFGEGSRLTVL.

A note on this clone: The sample holds other DNA sequences that translate to the same CDR3. This rearrangement joins TRBV6-2 or TRBV6-3 to TRBJ1-1; D is unclear. Germline V CDR1 and CDR2: MNHEY, SVGEGT. The CDR3 has 12 residues. V was clipped by 1 base and J by 2 bases, with 2 bases between them. CDR3 amino acids: CASSYLNTEAFF. The CDR3 region has the DNA TGTGCCAGCAGTTACTTAAACACTGAAGCTTTCTTT.

The chain recombines TRBV15 with TRBJ1-1, with TRBD1 as a possible D gene (5 bases). V gave up 6 bases and J gave up 0 bases, with 11 bases separating them. In germline, CDR1 is LNHNV, CDR2 YYDKDF (reference sequence). The CDR3 spans 14 residues. DNA for the CDR3: TGTGCCACCAGGCCAGGGACCCTGAACACTGAAGCTTTCTTT. Protein product: CATRPGTLNTEAFF.

The V call is TRBV15, the J call TRBJ2-1; weak D call: TRBD2 (6 bases). Germline V lookup: CDR1 LNHNV, CDR2 YYDKDF (reference sequence). The CDR3 runs to 16 residues. Trimming cost V 0 bases and J 0 bases, with 9 bases left between them. The CDR3 nucleotides read TGTGCCACCAGCAGAGATCTGGGGGGCTCCTACAATGAGCAGTTCTTC. This translates into CATSRDLGGSYNEQFF.

Regarding this clone: Other DNA variants within this sample encode the same CDR3. The chain has TRBV6-1 and TRBJ2-7; a weak D match, TRBD1 (6 bases). Germline lookup yields CDR1 MNHNS and CDR2 SASEGT. V was cut by 2 bases and J by 0 bases, with 8 bases left in between. The CDR3 consists of 14 residues. Here the CDR3 reads CASSELGASYEQYF. CDR3 coding DNA: TGTGCCAGCAGTGAATTGGGGGCCTCCTACGAGCAGTACTTC.

The chain recombines TRBV19 with TRBJ1-1, with 9 positions matching TRBD1. The germline V gene has CDR1 LNHDA and CDR2 SQIVND (reference sequence). The CDR3 runs to 14 residues. V shed 5 bases, J shed 6 bases, and the junction held 7 bases outside the gene matches. CDR3 residues: CASSLDRGNAEAFF. The CDR3, as DNA: TGTGCCAGTAGTTTGGACAGGGGTAACGCTGAAGCTTTCTTT.

The CDR3 bases are TGCAGCGTCCCCGGACCAGGAACCTATGGCTACACCTTC. It is translated as CSVPGPGTYGYTF. The V call is TRBV29-1, the J call TRBJ1-2; D unresolved. CDR1 SQVTM and CDR2 ANQGSEA come from the germline V gene. V shed 6 bases and J shed 4 bases, with 15 bases lying between them. This CDR3 has 13 amino acids.

This rearrangement joins TRBV5-1 to TRBJ1-1; no clear D. The ends were cut back, 1 base at V and 1 base at J, with 14 bases in the middle. The V gene's germline CDR1 is SGHRS and CDR2 YFSETQ. There are 16 residues in the CDR3. The CDR3 DNA sequence: TGCGCCAGCAGCTTGTTACAGACTTTTAGGAACACTGAAGCTTTCTTT. Translating it yields CASSLLQTFRNTEAFF.

This chain links TRBV4-3 with TRBJ2-3; 15 bases fit TRBD2. This CDR3 is built from 18 residues. Looked up from germline, CDR1 is LGHNA and CDR2 is YSLEER. V lost 1 base, J lost 8 bases, and 10 bases stayed unmatched. CDR3 in DNA: TGCGCCAGCAGCCAAGTTTGGACTAGCGGGGGGGCCCCGGGTACGCAGTATTTT. This gives the protein CASSQVWTSGGAPGTQYF.

J is TRBJ2-1 and V is TRBV27; the match to TRBD2 covers 10 bases. V was pared by 5 bases and J by 2 bases, with 6 bases of the junction left unmatched. Germline CDR1 is MNHEY and CDR2 is SMNVEV (reference sequence). The CDR3 length is 16 residues. Here the CDR3 reads CASSQSGGAPYNEQFF. CDR3 in DNA: TGTGCCAGCAGTCAAAGCGGGGGGGCCCCCTACAATGAGCAGTTCTTC.

The V gene is TRBV18, the J gene TRBJ1-5; D is unresolved. This CDR3 is 14 amino acids long. Trimming shortened V by 2 bases and J by 0 bases, and 5 bases separated the two germline ends. Germline V lookup: CDR1 KGHSH, CDR2 LQKENI. CDR3 coding DNA: TGTGCCAGCTCACCAGATTATAGCAATCAGCCCCAGCATTTT. This gives the protein CASSPDYSNQPQHF.

V usage is TRBV7-2 and J usage is TRBJ2-7; TRBD2 might be the D (7 bases). Germline V gene data show CDR1 as SGHTA and CDR2 as FQGNSA. This CDR3 is built from 18 residues. V gave up 1 base and J gave up 0 bases, with 19 bases separating them. CDR3 in DNA: TGTGCCAGCAGCTTAGAGATGTCCGGGGGGCGAAGCTCCTACGAGCAGTACTTC. Translating it yields CASSLEMSGGRSSYEQYF.

This sequence joins TRBV3-1 (or the pseudogene TRBV3-2) and TRBJ2-5; TRBD2 matches 12 bases. Trimming at V came to 8 bases and at J to 5 bases, leaving 3 bases not matched to a gene. This CDR3 is 13 amino acids long. Germline V lookup: CDR1 LGHDT, CDR2 YNNKEL (reference sequence). The DNA of the CDR3 is TGTGCCAGCGCGCTAGCGGGGGGGGAGACCCAGTACTTC. Its translation: CASALAGGETQYF.

The chain joins TRBV6-4 to TRBJ1-2, with D hard to call. Germline V lookup: CDR1 MRHNA, CDR2 SNTAGT. This CDR3 contains 16 residues. V lost 0 bases and J 7 bases, leaving 18 bases between the germline ends. CDR3 DNA: TGTGCCAGCAGTGACTCCCGAAAGCAGGTGGCTGGTGGCTACACCTTC. Translation: CASSDSRKQVAGGYTF.

The V and J genes are TRBV5-1 and TRBJ1-5; D is ambiguous. From germline, CDR1 is SGHRS and CDR2 YFSETQ. This CDR3 has 14 amino acids. Trimming took 0 bases from V and 4 from J, leaving 8 bases between them. This CDR3 reads CASSLGELNQPQHF. The CDR3 DNA is TGCGCCAGCAGCTTGGGGGAGCTGAATCAGCCCCAGCATTTT.

The chain links TRBV3-1 (or the pseudogene TRBV3-2) to TRBJ2-1, with 9 bases identical to TRBD1. Germline CDR1 is LGHDT and CDR2 is YNNKEL (reference sequence). The CDR3 contains 16 residues. Trimming at V came to 0 bases and at J to 5 bases, leaving 5 bases not matched to a gene. The CDR3 protein is CASSQDMGTGNNEQFF. For the CDR3, the DNA is TGTGCCAGCAGCCAAGATATGGGGACAGGGAACAATGAGCAGTTCTTC.

This chain uses TRBV6-5 with TRBJ1-2, with 7 bases lining up with TRBD1. This CDR3 contains 15 residues. Trimming cost V 7 bases and J 4 bases; bases outside gene matches: 12. CDR1 MNHEY and CDR2 SVGAGI come from the germline V gene. The CDR3 region has the DNA TGTGCCAGCACCCAAGTAGGGGGCGGCGGCTATGGCTACACCTTC. This sequence encodes CASTQVGGGGYGYTF.